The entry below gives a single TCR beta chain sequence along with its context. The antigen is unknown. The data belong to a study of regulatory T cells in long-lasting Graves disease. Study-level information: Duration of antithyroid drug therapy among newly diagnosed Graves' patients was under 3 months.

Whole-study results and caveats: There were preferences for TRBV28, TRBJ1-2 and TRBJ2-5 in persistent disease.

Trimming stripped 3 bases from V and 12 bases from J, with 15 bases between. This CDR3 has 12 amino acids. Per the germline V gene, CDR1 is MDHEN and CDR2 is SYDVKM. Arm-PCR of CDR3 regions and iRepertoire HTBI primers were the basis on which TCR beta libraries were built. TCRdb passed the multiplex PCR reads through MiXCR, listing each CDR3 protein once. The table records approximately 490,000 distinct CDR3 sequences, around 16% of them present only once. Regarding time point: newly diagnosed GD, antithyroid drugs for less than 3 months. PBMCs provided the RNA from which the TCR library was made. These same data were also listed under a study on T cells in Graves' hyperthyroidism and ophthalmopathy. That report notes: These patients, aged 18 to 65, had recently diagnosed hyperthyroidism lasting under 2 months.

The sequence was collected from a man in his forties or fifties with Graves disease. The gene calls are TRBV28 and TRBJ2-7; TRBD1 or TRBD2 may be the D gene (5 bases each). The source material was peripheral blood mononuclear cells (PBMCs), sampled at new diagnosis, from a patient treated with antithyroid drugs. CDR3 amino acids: CASSLGTHIPYF. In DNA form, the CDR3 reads TGTGCCAGCAGTTTGGGGACCCACATTCCGTACTTC.